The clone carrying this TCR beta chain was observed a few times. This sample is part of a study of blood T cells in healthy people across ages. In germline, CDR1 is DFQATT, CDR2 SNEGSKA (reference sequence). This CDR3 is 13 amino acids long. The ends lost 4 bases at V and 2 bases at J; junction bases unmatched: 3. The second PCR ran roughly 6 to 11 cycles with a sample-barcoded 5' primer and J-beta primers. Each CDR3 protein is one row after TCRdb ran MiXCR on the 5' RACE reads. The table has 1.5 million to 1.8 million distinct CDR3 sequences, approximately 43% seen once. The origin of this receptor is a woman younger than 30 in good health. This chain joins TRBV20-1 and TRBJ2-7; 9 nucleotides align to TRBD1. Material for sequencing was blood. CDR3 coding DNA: TGCAGTGCTAAAGACAGGGGGACCTACGAGCAGTACTTC. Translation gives CSAKDRGTYEQYF.